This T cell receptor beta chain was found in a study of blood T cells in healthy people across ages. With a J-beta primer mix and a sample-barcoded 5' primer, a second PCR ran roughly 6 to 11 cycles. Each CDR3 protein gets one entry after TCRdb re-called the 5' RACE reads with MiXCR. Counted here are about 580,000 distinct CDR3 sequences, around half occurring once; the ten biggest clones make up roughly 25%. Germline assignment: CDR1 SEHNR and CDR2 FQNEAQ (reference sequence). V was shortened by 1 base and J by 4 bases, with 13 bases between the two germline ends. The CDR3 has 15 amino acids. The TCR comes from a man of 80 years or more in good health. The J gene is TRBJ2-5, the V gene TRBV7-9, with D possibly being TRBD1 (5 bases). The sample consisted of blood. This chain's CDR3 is CASSLDMGRPETQYF. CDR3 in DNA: TGTGCCAGCAGCTTAGATATGGGGCGCCCAGAGACCCAGTACTTC.